The 20 T cell receptor beta chains below were found in one sample sequenced in a study of T cell responses to AZD1222 COVID-19 vaccine. Profiled with immunoSEQ multiplex PCR; TCRdb holds only in-frame clones, not every one. The sample carries more than 100,000 clones, roughly 87% recorded once. Sample: peripheral blood, taken on day 0 of AZD1222 vaccination. The source is an adult in good health.

The chain has TRBV5-1 and TRBJ1-6, with D uncertain. There are 16 residues in the CDR3. Germline V gives CDR1 SGHRS, CDR2 YFSETQ. Trimming stripped 4 bases from V and 4 bases from J, with 15 bases between. CDR3 nucleotides: TGCGCCAGCAGCCGAAACCCGGCTACATATAATTCACCCCTCCACTTT. This codes for CASSRNPATYNSPLHF. The complete variable domain, with remaining parts taken from reference TRBV5-1 and TRBJ1-6, reads KAGVTQTPRYLIKTRGQQVTLSCSPISGHRSVSWYQQTPGQGLQFLFEYFSETQRNKGNFPGRFSGRQFSNSRSEMNVSTLELGDSALYLCASSRNPATYNSPLHFGNGTRLTVT.

V gene TRBV18 combines with J gene TRBJ1-5; TRBD1 matches at 7 bases. Looked up from germline, CDR1 is KGHSH and CDR2 is LQKENI. The ends lost 2 bases at V and 3 bases at J; junction bases unmatched: 4. This CDR3 has 15 amino acids. The CDR3 loop is CASSPGGTVNQPQHF. In nucleotides, the CDR3 is TGTGCCAGCTCACCAGGGGGGACAGTCAATCAGCCCCAGCATTTT.

This chain links TRBV4-3 with TRBJ2-4; tentative D call: TRBD2 (6 bases). Trimming cost V 0 bases and J 3 bases, with 15 bases left between them. There are 17 residues in the CDR3. Per the germline V gene, CDR1 is LGHNA and CDR2 is YSLEER. CDR3 in amino acids: CASSQDLVAAIKNIQYF. CDR3 nucleotide sequence: TGCGCCAGCAGCCAAGATTTAGTAGCGGCGATCAAAAACATTCAGTACTTC.

The V gene is TRBV5-5, the J gene TRBJ2-7; weak D call: TRBD1 (5 bases). V gave up 0 bases and J gave up 3 bases, with 16 bases separating them. CDR3 length: 16 amino acids. The germline gives CDR1 SGHKS, CDR2 YYEKEE (reference sequence). This chain's CDR3 is CASSLDVQGNHYEQYF. The DNA of the CDR3 is TGTGCCAGCAGCTTGGATGTCCAGGGAAACCACTACGAGCAGTACTTC.

This clone occurred once. V gene TRBV4-1 combines with J gene TRBJ2-5; the D gene is possibly TRBD2 (6 bases). CDR3 length: 14 amino acids. Looked up from germline, CDR1 is MGHRA and CDR2 is YSYEKL. V was cut by 4 bases and J by 3 bases, with 12 bases left in between. The CDR3 DNA follows: TGCGCCAGCAGCCTCGCGGGACTCGAAGAGACCCAGTACTTC. Translated: CASSLAGLEETQYF.

V usage is TRBV7-2 and J usage is TRBJ1-1; D is possibly TRBD1 (5 bases). This CDR3 region has 16 residues. V was pared by 5 bases and J by 5 bases, with 21 bases between. CDR1 is SGHTA and CDR2 is FQGNSA in the germline V gene. CDR3 amino acids: CASSIWGPRAGTEAFF. The CDR3, as DNA: TGTGCCAGCAGCATATGGGGCCCCAGGGCTGGTACTGAAGCTTTCTTT.

This chain connects TRBV4-3 to TRBJ2-2, with a tentative D call TRBD2 (5 bases). In germline, CDR1 is LGHNA, CDR2 YSLEER. The V end was cut by 0 bases, the J end by 7 bases, with 12 bases between. This CDR3 is 15 amino acids long. CDR3 in DNA: TGCGCCAGCAGCCAAGATATCTACGAGGGCGGGGAGCTGTTTTTT. This codes for CASSQDIYEGGELFF.

A single count supports this clone. This chain connects TRBV15 to TRBJ1-1; perhaps TRBD1 as D (5 bases). V lost 3 bases, J lost 6 bases, and 17 bases lay in between. The length of the CDR3 is 15 residues. Germline V lookup: CDR1 LNHNV, CDR2 YYDKDF (reference sequence). The DNA for the CDR3 is TGTGCCACCAGCAGCCACCCCGGGGGTTTATCTGAAGCTTTCTTT. This sequence encodes CATSSHPGGLSEAFF.

This clone turned up a few times. The chain uses TRBV4-3 and TRBJ2-2, with D possibly being TRBD1 or TRBD2 (5 bases each). V shed 0 bases and J shed 4 bases, with 15 bases lying between them. This CDR3 has 17 residues. Germline CDR1 and CDR2: LGHNA and YSLEER. This CDR3 is CASSQEDGARGTGELFF. The CDR3 DNA reads as TGCGCCAGCAGCCAAGAGGACGGGGCTCGAGGCACCGGGGAGCTGTTTTTT.

The CDR3 DNA follows: TGTGCCAGCAGTGAATGGGGGGGGCGAGAGACCCAGTACTTC. It translates to CASSEWGGRETQYF. J is TRBJ2-5 and V is TRBV6-1; D possibly corresponds to TRBD2 (7 bases). V was shortened by 2 bases and J by 4 bases, with 11 bases between the two germline ends. CDR3 size: 14 residues. The V gene's germline CDR1 is MNHNS and CDR2 SASEGT.

V is TRBV6-5 and J is TRBJ1-2, with D unresolved. V lost 6 bases and J lost 4, with 15 bases in between. The CDR3 is made up of 14 amino acids. The V gene's germline CDR1 is MNHEY and CDR2 SVGAGI. The CDR3 bases are TGTGCCAGCAGCGCAGGAGGCGGGATCTATGGCTACACCTTC. Protein product: CASSAGGGIYGYTF.

The genes are TRBV5-6 and TRBJ1-2; D is uncertain. The germline CDR1 and CDR2 sequences are SGHDT and YYEEEE. The CDR3 consists of 15 residues. Trimming pared 3 bases from V and 3 bases from J, leaving 15 bases between. The CDR3 DNA reads TGTGCCAGCAGCTCCCGGTGGGAGGGCGACTATGGCTACACCTTC. Amino acid sequence: CASSSRWEGDYGYTF.

The CDR3 DNA sequence: TGTGCCAGCTCCCTCGGGACAGGGGGCTTGGACGTCCTGACTTTC. Its translation: CASSLGTGGLDVLTF. The V and J genes are TRBV18 and TRBJ2-6; 12 bases match TRBD1. Per the germline V gene, CDR1 is KGHSH and CDR2 is LQKENI. V shed 6 bases and J 11 bases; nucleotides not matched to a gene: 8. The CDR3 covers 15 residues.

This chain uses TRBV25-1 with TRBJ1-2; D uncertain. The CDR3 length is 11 residues. V gave up 10 bases and J gave up 6 bases, with 12 bases separating them. The V gene's germline CDR1 is MGHDK and CDR2 SYGVNS. CDR3 DNA: TGTGCCACCCAATCCTTCCATGGCTACACCTTC. Its protein product is CATQSFHGYTF.

V is TRBV7-9 and J is TRBJ2-7, with D maybe TRBD2 (5 bases). Germline lookup yields CDR1 SEHNR and CDR2 FQNEAQ (reference sequence). The CDR3 consists of 15 residues. Trimming stripped 5 bases from V and 2 bases from J, with 16 bases between. The CDR3 DNA reads as TGTGCCAGCAGCCTAAGTCGGGGATTCGCCTACGAGCAGTACTTC. It specifies CASSLSRGFAYEQYF.

The chain links TRBV12-3 or TRBV12-4 to TRBJ2-2; TRBD2 matches at 7 bases. Trimming at V came to 3 bases and at J to 7 bases, leaving 2 bases not matched to a gene. The CDR3 runs to 13 residues. The CDR3 DNA is TGTGCCAGCAGTTTGGGGGGGAACGGGGAGCTGTTTTTT. Translated, it gives CASSLGGNGELFF.

The chain is built from TRBV18 and TRBJ2-7; D might be TRBD1 or TRBD2, each matching 7 bases. V dropped 2 bases and J dropped 7 bases, with 15 bases sitting between them. The CDR3 runs to 14 residues. The germline CDR1 and CDR2 sequences are KGHSH and LQKENI. CDR3 DNA: TGTGCCAGCTCACCAACGGGACAGCGGGGTGAGCAGTACTTC. It encodes CASSPTGQRGEQYF. The complete variable domain, with remaining parts taken from reference TRBV18 and TRBJ2-7, reads NAGVMQNPRHLVRRRGQEARLRCSPMKGHSHVYWYRQLPEEGLKFMVYLQKENIIDESGMPKERFSAEFPKEGPSILRIQQVVRGDSAAYFCASSPTGQRGEQYFGPGTRLTVT.

The chain combines TRBV3-1 (or the pseudogene TRBV3-2) with TRBJ1-1; TRBD1 might be the D (5 bases). V was trimmed by 8 bases and J by 4 bases, leaving 14 bases between them. Germline lookup yields CDR1 LGHDT and CDR2 YNNKEL (reference sequence). This CDR3 spans 13 amino acids. The CDR3 DNA sequence: TGTGCCAGCTCGGGACCGAGGGGCACTGAAGCTTTCTTT. It translates to CASSGPRGTEAFF.

V usage is TRBV6-5 and J usage is TRBJ2-1; D tentatively fits TRBD1 or TRBD2 (5 bases each). Trimming removed 6 bases from V and 6 bases from J, with 18 bases in between. Germline V gene data show CDR1 as MNHEY and CDR2 as SVGAGI. This CDR3 spans 15 amino acids. This CDR3 reads CASRSDWGPINEQFF. CDR3 DNA sequence: TGTGCCAGCAGGTCGGATTGGGGACCAATCAATGAGCAGTTCTTC.

The rearrangement links TRBV7-9 to TRBJ1-1; maybe TRBD1 (5 bases). From germline, CDR1 is SEHNR and CDR2 FQNEAQ (reference sequence). The CDR3 runs to 15 residues. Trimming cost V 6 bases and J 5 bases, with 19 bases left between them. As DNA, the CDR3 is TGTGCCAGCAGGCCCGGGGGGAGGGAAGTAACTGAAGCTTTCTTT. It translates to CASRPGGREVTEAFF.